The clone carrying this T cell receptor beta chain has a single count. Its target is unknown. This sample is part of a study of CD8+CD57+ T cells in acquired aplastic anemia. Broader study findings: Sharing between patients and controls was observed for twenty-nine CD8+ CDR3 sequences.

CDR3 and TCR beta VDJ profiling relied on genomic DNA as the template. MiXCR was run by TCRdb on the reads, yielding one entry per CDR3 protein. This table has over 150,000 distinct CDR3 sequences, more than 60% appearing once. Sequencing involved patients with CD8+CD57+ cell expansion previously shown by flow cytometry. The patients all had a severe acquired aplastic anemia diagnosis. The junction had 7 bases not matched to a gene; V was cut back by 3 bases and J by 7 bases. The germline CDR1 and CDR2 sequences are SNHLY and FYNNEI. The CDR3 length is 14 residues. The chain recombines TRBV2 with TRBJ1-2; 8 bases agree with TRBD1. The sample was sorted CD4+, CD8+, or CD8+CD57+ T cells (not recorded which) from PBMCs. The clonotype was recovered from a human donor with aplastic anemia. CDR3 nucleotide sequence: TGTGCCAGCAGTGAGAAGGGCAGGGGGCTTGGCTACACCTTC. This translates into CASSEKGRGLGYTF.